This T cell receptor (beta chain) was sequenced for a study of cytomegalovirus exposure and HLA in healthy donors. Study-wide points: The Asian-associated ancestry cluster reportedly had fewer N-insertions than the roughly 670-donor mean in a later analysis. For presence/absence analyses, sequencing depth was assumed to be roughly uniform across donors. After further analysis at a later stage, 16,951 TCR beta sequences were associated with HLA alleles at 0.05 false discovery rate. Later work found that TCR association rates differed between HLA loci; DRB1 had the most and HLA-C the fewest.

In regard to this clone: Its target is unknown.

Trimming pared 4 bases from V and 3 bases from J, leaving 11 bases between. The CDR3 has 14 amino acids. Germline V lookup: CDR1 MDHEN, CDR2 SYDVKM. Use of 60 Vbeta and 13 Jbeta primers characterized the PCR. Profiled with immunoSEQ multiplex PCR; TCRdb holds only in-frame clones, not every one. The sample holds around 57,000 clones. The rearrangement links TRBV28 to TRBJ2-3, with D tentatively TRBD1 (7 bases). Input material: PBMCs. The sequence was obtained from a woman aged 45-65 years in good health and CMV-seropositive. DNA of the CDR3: TGTGCCAGCAGTTCGACAGGGACTACAGATACGCAGTATTTT. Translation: CASSSTGTTDTQYF.